This T cell receptor (beta chain) derives from a study of T cell repertoires and HLA-DP antigens. Study context: In vitro CD4+ alloreactivity was against HeLa-presented HLA-DP. Pre-culture CD4+ samples used 1,200 ng DNA versus 200 to 250 ng for CD137+CD4+ sorts.

This table comes from immunoSEQ multiplex PCR, and its TCRdb copy is limited to in-frame clones, with some not included. The sample shows some 110,000 clones, 80% to 95% of them seen only once. The V end was cut by 10 bases, the J end by 3 bases, with 25 bases between. This CDR3 region has 16 residues. The germline gives CDR1 ENHRY, CDR2 SYGVKD. In regard to this clone: The antigen is not known.

Untouched CD4+ T cells were isolated by negative selection, averaging about 98% purity. Sequencing was performed on CD4+ T cells from PBMCs. This chain links TRBV10-3 with TRBJ2-7; D is tentatively TRBD1 or TRBD2 (5 bases each). The receptor was derived from a woman aged 18-30 years in good health and CMV-seronegative. The CDR3, as DNA: TGTGCCACTAAATCCCAGGTATCCGGGACCCTCTACGAGCAGTACTTC. Translation: CATKSQVSGTLYEQYF.